The following is a TCR beta chain sequence with its context. What it recognizes is unknown. The entry originates in a study of cytomegalovirus exposure and HLA in healthy donors. Findings of the study overall: Presence/absence analyses supposed approximately even sequencing depth among donors. Relative to equally common others, HLA-associated TCR beta chains showed greater clonal expansion in a later analysis.

With 60 Vbeta and 13 Jbeta primers, the PCR was carried out. Repertoires were generated with immunoSEQ multiplex PCR, while TCRdb's copy carries only in-frame clones and drops some. The profile shows some 180,000 clones, around 80% of them singletons. J lost 5 bases, V lost 0 bases, and 4 bases had no gene match. The CDR3 runs 14 residues. The germline V gene encodes CDR1 SGHNT and CDR2 YYREEE (reference sequence). The clonotype was recovered from a woman aged 30 to 39 in good health and CMV-seropositive. This chain connects TRBV5-4 to TRBJ2-5; 7 bases align to TRBD1. The specimen was PBMCs. CDR3 coding DNA: TGTGCCAGCAGCTTGGTCGACAGGGCGGAGACCCAGTACTTC. It codes for CASSLVDRAETQYF.